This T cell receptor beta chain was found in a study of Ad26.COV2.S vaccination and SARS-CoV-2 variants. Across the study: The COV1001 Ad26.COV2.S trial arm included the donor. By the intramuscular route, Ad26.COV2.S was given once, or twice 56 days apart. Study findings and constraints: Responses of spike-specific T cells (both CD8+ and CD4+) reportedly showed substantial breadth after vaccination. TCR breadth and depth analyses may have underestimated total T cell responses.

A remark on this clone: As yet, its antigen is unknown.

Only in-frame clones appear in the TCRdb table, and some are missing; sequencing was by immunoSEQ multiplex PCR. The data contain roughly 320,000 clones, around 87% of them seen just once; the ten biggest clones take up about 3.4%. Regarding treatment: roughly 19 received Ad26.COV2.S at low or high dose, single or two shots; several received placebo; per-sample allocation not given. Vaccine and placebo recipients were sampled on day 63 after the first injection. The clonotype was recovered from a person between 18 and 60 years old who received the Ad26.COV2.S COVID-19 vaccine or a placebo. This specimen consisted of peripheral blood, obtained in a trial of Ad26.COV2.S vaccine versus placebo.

The CDR3 region has the DNA TGTGCCAGCAGCCAAGATGGGACAGATCTCTCTGGAAACACCATATATTTT. As protein: CASSQDGTDLSGNTIYF. The V gene is TRBV4-2, the J gene TRBJ1-3; the match to TRBD1 covers 7 bases. CDR3 length: 17 residues. V lost 0 bases, J lost 0 bases, and 5 bases stayed unmatched. The germline V gene has CDR1 LGHNA and CDR2 YNFKEQ.